This TCR beta chain was sequenced for a study of blood T cell repertoires in COVID-19. Unmatched junction bases numbered 7, after V lost 8 bases and J lost 7 bases. Germline values: CDR1 MNHEY, CDR2 SVGAGI. This CDR3 has 13 residues. This clone was recorded only once. Assay used: immunoSEQ multiplex PCR; TCRdb lists only in-frame clones, some missing. Found here are fewer than 45,000 clones, approximately 78% of them singletons; the top ten hold 33%. Sequenced input: peripheral blood. The TCR comes from a man between 60 and 70 years old with acute or convalescent COVID-19. V and J are TRBV6-5 and TRBJ1-5, with TRBD1 matching 8 bases. The CDR3 region has the DNA TGTGCCAGCTCCACAGGGGGGGGGCAGCCCCAGCATTTT. Its translation: CASSTGGGQPQHF.